Each of the 2 T cell receptor beta chains below was sequenced from the same sample in a study of T cell responses to AZD1222 COVID-19 vaccine. Clones were read by immunoSEQ multiplex PCR, and TCRdb kept only the in-frame ones, dropping some. The sample has around 18,000 clones; 80% to 90% are singletons. The material sequenced was peripheral blood, taken 28 days after the second AZD1222 dose. The receptor source for this set is an adult who received the AZD1222 COVID-19 vaccine.

This rearrangement joins TRBV4-3 to TRBJ1-2; D might be TRBD1 (5 bases). Germline V CDR1 and CDR2: LGHNA, YSLEER. The CDR3 is made up of 14 amino acids. The V end was cut by 5 bases, the J end by 7 bases, with 17 bases between. The CDR3 here is CASSDHLAGLGYTF. The DNA for the CDR3 is TGCGCCAGCAGCGATCACCTCGCGGGGCTTGGCTACACCTTC.

The chain links TRBV7-8 to TRBJ2-7; weak D call: TRBD1 (5 bases). The length of the CDR3 is 15 residues. Per germline, CDR1 SGHVS and CDR2 FQNEAQ. V shed 2 bases and J shed 0 bases, with 11 bases lying between them. DNA for the CDR3: TGTGCCAGCAGCTTAAGGGGATACGACTCCTACGAGCAGTACTTC. It is translated as CASSLRGYDSYEQYF.